The 15 T cell receptor beta chains below come from one sample, sequenced in a study of cytomegalovirus exposure and HLA in healthy donors. PCR involved 60 Vbeta and 13 Jbeta primers. TCRdb's table, derived via immunoSEQ multiplex PCR, lists solely in-frame clones and lacks some. The repertoire includes 140,000 to 150,000 clones, roughly 70% of them detected once, and roughly 7.3% sits in the top ten. The sequenced sample was PBMCs. The receptor set was obtained from a man aged 30-40 years in good health and CMV-seronegative.

This clone was seen a handful of times. J is TRBJ1-1 and V is TRBV7-9; 10 bases line up with TRBD1. The V segment lost 4 bases and the J segment 3 bases; nucleotides outside the gene matches: 5. Looked up from germline, CDR1 is SEHNR and CDR2 is FQNEAQ (reference sequence). The CDR3 loop spans 15 amino acids. The CDR3 region has the DNA TGTGCCAGCAGCTGGACCGGGACAGGGGACACTGAAGCTTTCTTT. This encodes CASSWTGTGDTEAFF. Complete variable domain (other parts from reference TRBV7-9 and TRBJ1-1): DTGVSQNPRHKITKRGQNVTFRCDPISEHNRLYWYRQTLGQGPEFLTYFQNEAQLEKSRLLSDRFSAERPKGSFSTLEIQRTEQGDSAMYLCASSWTGTGDTEAFFGQGTRLTVV.

The chain carries TRBV6-6 and TRBJ2-7; possibly TRBD1 for D (6 bases). Germline CDR1 is MNHNY and CDR2 is SVGAGI (reference sequence). CDR3 length equals 15 residues. V was shortened by 6 bases and J by 3 bases, with 18 bases between the two germline ends. The CDR3 nucleotides read TGTGCCAGCAGGGAATCAACCGGGACATACTACGAGCAGTACTTC. It codes for CASRESTGTYYEQYF.

The chain couples TRBV4-1 to TRBJ1-4; possible D gene TRBD1, 5 bases. Germline CDR1 and CDR2: MGHRA and YSYEKL. The CDR3 consists of 13 residues. V lost 3 bases, J lost 8 bases, and 10 bases lay in between. The CDR3 loop reads CASSHRVEEKLFF. For the CDR3, the DNA is TGCGCCAGCAGCCACAGGGTTGAGGAAAAACTGTTTTTT.

This clone was seen more than once but under ten times. This chain joins TRBV27 and TRBJ2-3, with D tentatively TRBD1 (5 bases). Germline CDR1 MNHEY, CDR2 SMNVEV (reference sequence). Deletions cut 0 bases from V and 1 base from J, with 11 bases between. The CDR3 extends over 16 amino acids. This chain's CDR3 is CASSLSRRVGTDTQYF. In nucleotides, the CDR3 is TGTGCCAGCAGTTTATCCCGCAGGGTGGGCACAGATACGCAGTATTTT.

V gene TRBV7-2 combines with J gene TRBJ1-2, with D possibly TRBD1 on 5 matching bases. V was pared by 4 bases and J by 2 bases, with 17 bases between. The CDR3 totals 16 residues. From germline, CDR1 is SGHTA and CDR2 FQGNSA. CDR3 bases: TGTGCCAGCAGCTCCCGGGGGTCGGCTATGAACTATGGCTACACCTTC. Translating it yields CASSSRGSAMNYGYTF.

The chain uses TRBV7-9 and TRBJ2-7, with 9 positions matching TRBD1. Germline loops: CDR1 SEHNR, CDR2 FQNEAQ (reference sequence). J lost 5 bases, V lost 3 bases, and 5 bases had no gene match. This CDR3 has 14 amino acids. This chain's CDR3 is CASSFGQGSNEQYF. CDR3 DNA: TGTGCCAGCAGCTTCGGACAGGGGAGTAACGAGCAGTACTTC.

This rearrangement joins TRBV7-9 to TRBJ1-1, with a possible D match to TRBD1 (5 bases). The CDR3 has 12 residues. V was pared by 5 bases and J by 6 bases, with 10 bases between. Per the germline V gene, CDR1 is SEHNR and CDR2 is FQNEAQ (reference sequence). The CDR3 bases are TGTGCCAGCAGCGGAGGGGACGCTGAAGCTTTCTTT. Its translation: CASSGGDAEAFF. The full variable domain, rest sourced from reference TRBV7-9 and TRBJ1-1, is DTGVSQNPRHKITKRGQNVTFRCDPISEHNRLYWYRQTLGQGPEFLTYFQNEAQLEKSRLLSDRFSAERPKGSFSTLEIQRTEQGDSAMYLCASSGGDAEAFFGQGTRLTVV.

This chain links TRBV28 with TRBJ2-7; 8 bases align to TRBD1. The length of the CDR3 is 15 residues. Unmatched junction bases numbered 4, after V lost 1 base and J lost 2 bases. Germline values: CDR1 MDHEN, CDR2 SYDVKM. CDR3: CASSLFRDRPYEQYF. In DNA form, the CDR3 reads TGTGCCAGCAGTTTATTCCGGGACAGGCCCTACGAGCAGTACTTC.

CDR3 coding DNA: TGTGCCAGCAGTGAAATGGGGCGGGGTGAGCAGTTCTTC. Its protein product is CASSEMGRGEQFF. This chain joins TRBV6-1 and TRBJ2-1, with D possibly TRBD2 on 6 matching bases. The ends were cut back, 2 bases at V and 9 bases at J, with 11 bases in the middle. The CDR3 is made up of 13 amino acids. Germline V CDR1 and CDR2: MNHNS, SASEGT.

This clone was observed once. This chain joins TRBV10-1 and TRBJ2-5, with 7 bases identical to TRBD1. The ends lost 2 bases at V and 1 base at J; junction bases unmatched: 4. This CDR3 is built from 15 residues. CDR1 and CDR2 (germline): WNHNN, SYGVQD (reference sequence). The CDR3 sequence: CASSESGTAQETQYF. The CDR3 nucleotides read TGCGCCAGCAGTGAGAGTGGGACAGCCCAAGAGACCCAGTACTTC.

The chain is built from TRBV28 and TRBJ2-7; 7 nucleotides agree with TRBD2. This CDR3 comprises 16 residues. CDR1 and CDR2 (germline): MDHEN, SYDVKM. V lost 6 bases to trimming and J lost 0 bases; unmatched junction nucleotides: 11. The CDR3 DNA is TGTGCCAGCAGCTCTCATTTGGGGGGGAGCTCCTACGAGCAGTACTTC. Residues: CASSSHLGGSSYEQYF.

The chain carries TRBV5-5 and TRBJ2-5; D is perhaps TRBD2 (5 bases). V lost 2 bases and J 0 bases, leaving 8 bases between the germline ends. CDR1 and CDR2 from the germline V gene are SGHKS and YYEKEE (reference sequence). The CDR3 totals 14 residues. This chain's CDR3 is CASSFPGNQETQYF. CDR3 bases: TGTGCCAGCAGCTTCCCGGGGAACCAAGAGACCCAGTACTTC.

This clone has just one count. The V and J genes are TRBV28 and TRBJ2-7, with D possibly TRBD1 on 6 matching bases. Looked up from germline, CDR1 is MDHEN and CDR2 is SYDVKM. The V end lost 4 bases, the J end lost 3 bases, and 7 bases lay between the germline ends. The CDR3 length is 12 residues. CDR3: CASSSRGYEQYF. In DNA form, the CDR3 reads TGTGCCAGCAGTTCCAGGGGCTACGAGCAGTACTTC.

This chain connects TRBV7-9 to TRBJ2-7; 10 nucleotides agree with TRBD1. With V trimmed by 5 bases and J by 3 bases, 13 bases remained unmatched. The germline V gene has CDR1 SEHNR and CDR2 FQNEAQ (reference sequence). The CDR3 extends over 17 amino acids. CDR3 DNA sequence: TGTGCCAGCAGCGGAAAAACCGGGACAGGGGTTTACTACGAGCAGTACTTC. Its translation: CASSGKTGTGVYYEQYF.

This clone was picked up one time. The rearrangement joins TRBV2 to TRBJ2-1, with D possibly matching TRBD2 (5 bases). Trimming removed 5 bases from V and 7 bases from J, with 18 bases in between. CDR1 is SNHLY and CDR2 is FYNNEI in the germline V gene. This CDR3 has 15 residues. The CDR3 is CASSSGGADWNEQFF. In DNA, the CDR3 is TGTGCCAGCAGTTCCGGCGGAGCGGATTGGAATGAGCAGTTCTTC.